What follows are 26 T cell receptor beta chains derived from one specimen sequenced in a study of T cell responses to AZD1222 COVID-19 vaccine. The repertoire was sequenced with immunoSEQ multiplex PCR; TCRdb's copy has only in-frame clones and lacks some. There are 100,000 to 150,000 clones in the sample; about 82% occur only once, and approximately 15% lies in the top ten. Sequenced material: peripheral blood, taken 28 days after the second AZD1222 dose. These receptors were obtained from an adult who received the AZD1222 COVID-19 vaccine.

V gene TRBV3-1 (or the pseudogene TRBV3-2) combines with J gene TRBJ2-1, with 12 bases identical to TRBD2. Germline V CDR1 and CDR2: LGHDT, YNNKEL (reference sequence). Losses at the gene ends were 6 bases for V and 7 bases for J; bases not matched to a gene: 7. The CDR3 is made up of 15 amino acids. The CDR3 DNA reads TGTGCCAGCAGTCAGACTAGCGGGAGTGGGAATGAGCAGTTCTTC. Encoded protein: CASSQTSGSGNEQFF.

The chain links TRBV10-2 to TRBJ2-7, with 8 positions matching TRBD2. CDR3 size: 15 residues. Looked up from germline, CDR1 is WSHSY and CDR2 is SAAADI. CDR3 bases: TGCGCTAGTTTATTCGGGCTAGCGGGTGTCTACGAGCAGTACTTC. Its protein product is CASLFGLAGVYEQYF.

V usage is TRBV7-9 and J usage is TRBJ1-1; D remains ambiguous. Trimming left V 4 bases short and J 1 base short, with 7 bases between. CDR1 and CDR2 (germline): SEHNR, FQNEAQ (reference sequence). CDR3 length equals 13 residues. CDR3 sequence (DNA): TGTGCCAGCAGCTCGGACCCGAACACTGAAGCTTTCTTT. Encoded protein: CASSSDPNTEAFF. Based on the CDR3 plus reference TRBV7-9 and TRBJ1-1, the full variable domain is DTGVSQNPRHKITKRGQNVTFRCDPISEHNRLYWYRQTLGQGPEFLTYFQNEAQLEKSRLLSDRFSAERPKGSFSTLEIQRTEQGDSAMYLCASSSDPNTEAFFGQGTRLTVV.

The genes are TRBV7-3 and TRBJ2-2, with D possibly TRBD2 on 6 matching bases. Germline-derived CDR1 and CDR2 are SGHTA and FQGTGA. Trimming cost V 5 bases and J 5 bases, with 21 bases left between them. The CDR3 length is 17 residues. The CDR3 region has the DNA TGTGCCAGCAGCCCCCGCGGGGTAGGCCAAATTACCGGGGAGCTGTTTTTT. Amino acid sequence: CASSPRGVGQITGELFF.

The rearrangement uses TRBV20-1 and TRBJ2-7, with D perhaps matching TRBD1 (7 bases). Per germline, CDR1 DFQATT and CDR2 SNEGSKA (reference sequence). V was shortened by 3 bases and J by 8 bases, with 11 bases between the two germline ends. The CDR3 runs to 11 residues. CDR3 loop: CSAREGAQQYF. CDR3 in DNA: TGCAGTGCTAGGGAGGGGGCTCAGCAGTACTTC.

V and J are TRBV18 and TRBJ2-2; the D gene is possibly TRBD2 (5 bases). From germline, CDR1 is KGHSH and CDR2 LQKENI. V lost 2 bases, J lost 0 bases, and 10 bases lay in between. The CDR3 spans 16 residues. The CDR3 is CASSPYEGANTGELFF. DNA for the CDR3: TGTGCCAGCTCACCATATGAGGGAGCGAACACCGGGGAGCTGTTTTTT.

V and J are TRBV28 and TRBJ1-5; no firm D call. CDR1 and CDR2 (germline): MDHEN, SYDVKM. The CDR3 is made up of 11 amino acids. Trimming removed 2 bases from V and 4 bases from J, with 0 bases in between. The CDR3 loop reads CASSLNQPQHF. CDR3 nucleotide sequence: TGTGCCAGCAGTTTAAATCAGCCCCAGCATTTT. The full variable domain, its missing parts supplied by reference TRBV28 and TRBJ1-5, is DVKVTQSSRYLVKRTGEKVFLECVQDMDHENMFWYRQDPGLGLRLIYFSYDVKMKEKGDIPEGYSVSREKKERFSLILESASTNQTSMYLCASSLNQPQHFGDGTRLSIL.

The chain uses TRBV29-1 and TRBJ1-2; 8 positions match TRBD1. Trimming took 7 bases from V and 7 from J; bases not matched to a gene: 11. The CDR3 runs to 13 residues. Germline assignment: CDR1 SQVTM and CDR2 ANQGSEA. The CDR3 bases are TGCAGCGCGCCCAGAGACAGGGGTCCTGGCTACACCTTC. It yields the protein CSAPRDRGPGYTF.

The gene calls are TRBV19 and TRBJ2-2; 11 nucleotides line up with TRBD2. CDR3 length: 15 amino acids. Germline CDR1 reads LNHDA; CDR2 reads SQIVND (reference sequence). Trimming at V came to 5 bases and at J to 6 bases, leaving 5 bases not matched to a gene. For the CDR3, the DNA is TGTGCCAGTAGTGTCCTAGCGGGGGGCCCCGGGGAGCTGTTTTTT. Its protein product is CASSVLAGGPGELFF.

The chain carries TRBV7-2 and TRBJ2-3; D uncertain. The CDR3 runs 14 residues. Germline assignment: CDR1 SGHTA and CDR2 FQGNSA. Trimming removed 1 base at V and 5 bases at J, with 10 bases between. CDR3 DNA: TGTGCCAGCAGCTTAGTTACTCGAGGAGATACGCAGTATTTT. Its translation is CASSLVTRGDTQYF.

This clone was seen once. V and J are TRBV3-1 (or the pseudogene TRBV3-2) and TRBJ2-2; D is unresolved. This CDR3 has 14 residues. Germline loops: CDR1 LGHDT, CDR2 YNNKEL (reference sequence). The V gene lost 2 bases and the J gene lost 4 bases, with 8 bases spanning the gap. CDR3 sequence (DNA): TGTGCCAGCAGCCAAACGTACTCCACCGGGGAGCTGTTTTTT. It codes for CASSQTYSTGELFF.

The V call is TRBV6-1, the J call TRBJ1-2; D remains unclear. V was clipped by 1 base and J by 4 bases, with 13 bases between them. The germline V gene encodes CDR1 MNHNS and CDR2 SASEGT. The CDR3 loop spans 15 amino acids. This CDR3 is CASSEGGRSVYGYTF. The DNA of the CDR3 is TGTGCCAGCAGTGAAGGCGGGCGTTCCGTCTATGGCTACACCTTC.

The V and J genes are TRBV28 and TRBJ1-5, with TRBD1 identical over 7 bases. The CDR3 length is 16 residues. V lost 5 bases, J lost 7 bases, and 14 bases stayed unmatched. Looked up from germline, CDR1 is MDHEN and CDR2 is SYDVKM. CDR3 amino acids: CASSPGDRDTNQPQHF. The CDR3 DNA sequence: TGTGCCAGCAGTCCCGGTGACAGGGATACCAACCAGCCCCAGCATTTT.

V usage is TRBV19 and J usage is TRBJ1-6, with 8 positions matching TRBD1. Germline assignment: CDR1 LNHDA and CDR2 SQIVND (reference sequence). The junction had 1 base not matched to a gene; V was cut back by 7 bases and J by 8 bases. This CDR3 spans 12 amino acids. DNA for the CDR3: TGTGCCAGTACAGGGGGCGATTCACCCCTCCACTTT. It translates to CASTGGDSPLHF. Supplemented by reference TRBV19 and TRBJ1-6, the full variable domain reads DGGITQSPKYLFRKEGQNVTLSCEQNLNHDAMYWYRQDPGQGLRLIYYSQIVNDFQKGDIAEGYSVSREKKESFPLTVTSAQKNPTAFYLCASTGGDSPLHFGNGTRLTVT.

CDR3 region: CASSEPGRINQPQHF. CDR3 sequence (DNA): TGTGCCAGTAGTGAGCCGGGACGGATCAATCAGCCCCAGCATTTT. The chain has TRBV19 and TRBJ1-5; D perhaps matches TRBD1 (5 bases). The V and J ends lost 5 bases and 3 bases respectively, with 14 bases between them. Looked up from germline, CDR1 is LNHDA and CDR2 is SQIVND (reference sequence). The CDR3 runs to 15 residues.

This chain links TRBV6-1 with TRBJ1-1; possible D gene TRBD1, 6 bases. The V end was cut by 1 base, the J end by 1 base, with 7 bases between. CDR3 size: 14 residues. The V gene's germline CDR1 is MNHNS and CDR2 SASEGT. CDR3 sequence (DNA): TGTGCCAGCAGTGAAGGAGGGGGGAACACTGAAGCTTTCTTT. Its protein product is CASSEGGGNTEAFF.

The genes are TRBV18 and TRBJ2-1; 7 nucleotides agree with TRBD1. The germline CDR1 and CDR2 sequences are KGHSH and LQKENI. This CDR3 is 16 amino acids long. With 2 bases clipped from V and 4 bases from J, the junction kept 8 bases outside the gene matches. CDR3 region: CASSPGEGGRYNEQFF. The CDR3, as DNA: TGTGCCAGCTCACCAGGGGAAGGGGGCAGGTACAATGAGCAGTTCTTC.

The chain links TRBV5-4 to TRBJ2-7; D is unclear. CDR1 SGHNT and CDR2 YYREEE come from the germline V gene (reference sequence). The CDR3 is made up of 14 amino acids. The V gene lost 4 bases and the J gene lost 1 base, with 12 bases spanning the gap. As DNA, the CDR3 is TGTGCCAGCAGCATACGGACCGATTCCTACGAGCAGTACTTC. Translation gives CASSIRTDSYEQYF.

V usage is TRBV6-5 and J usage is TRBJ1-2; 8 bases match TRBD1. CDR1 MNHEY and CDR2 SVGAGI come from the germline V gene. The length of the CDR3 is 14 residues. V gave up 0 bases and J gave up 4 bases; unmatched junction bases: 1. CDR3 nucleotides: TGTGCCAGCAGTTACTCAGACAGGGGCTATGGCTACACCTTC. It translates to CASSYSDRGYGYTF.

The chain couples TRBV5-1 to TRBJ1-4; D gene ambiguous. Germline V gene sequence: CDR1 SGHRS, CDR2 YFSETQ. Deletions cut 3 bases from V and 4 bases from J, with 10 bases between. The CDR3 totals 14 residues. The CDR3 protein is CASSYKMDNEKLFF. The DNA of the CDR3 is TGCGCCAGCAGCTATAAGATGGATAATGAAAAACTGTTTTTT. Combining the CDR3 with reference TRBV5-1 and TRBJ1-4 gives the whole variable domain KAGVTQTPRYLIKTRGQQVTLSCSPISGHRSVSWYQQTPGQGLQFLFEYFSETQRNKGNFPGRFSGRQFSNSRSEMNVSTLELGDSALYLCASSYKMDNEKLFFGSGTQLSVL.

CDR3 sequence reads: CASSIGAVRTDTQYF. The CDR3 DNA follows: TGTGCCAGTAGTATCGGAGCGGTTCGCACAGATACGCAGTATTTT. This chain links TRBV19 with TRBJ2-3; weak D call: TRBD2 (5 bases). Germline CDR1 is LNHDA and CDR2 is SQIVND (reference sequence). Trimming shortened V by 3 bases and J by 1 base, and 11 bases separated the two germline ends. This CDR3 spans 15 amino acids.

V is TRBV19 and J is TRBJ1-2; TRBD1 aligns across 7 bases. The CDR3 covers 14 residues. CDR1 is LNHDA, CDR2 SQIVND, per germline (reference sequence). Germline trimming cut 5 bases from V and 1 base from J; bases unmatched to any gene: 4. This chain's CDR3 is CASSRDRINYGYTF. CDR3 DNA sequence: TGTGCCAGTAGTCGGGACAGAATTAACTATGGCTACACCTTC.

The chain uses TRBV24-1 and TRBJ1-5; D gene unclear. CDR3 size: 13 residues. Germline CDR1 and CDR2: KGHDR and SFDVKD. V shed 4 bases and J shed 6 bases, with 9 bases lying between them. Here the CDR3 DNA reads TGTGCCACCAGTGACCCACTTGGTCAGCCCCAGCATTTT. It is translated as CATSDPLGQPQHF.

The rearrangement links TRBV5-6 to TRBJ2-2; possible D gene TRBD2, 6 bases. Germline loops: CDR1 SGHDT, CDR2 YYEEEE. Trimming stripped 3 bases from V and 4 bases from J, with 19 bases between. This CDR3 comprises 17 residues. Here the CDR3 reads CASSWPSAGILTGELFF. The CDR3 DNA reads TGTGCCAGCAGCTGGCCCTCCGCGGGGATACTCACCGGGGAGCTGTTTTTT. The full variable domain, its missing parts supplied by reference TRBV5-6 and TRBJ2-2, is DAGVTQSPTHLIKTRGQQVTLRCSPKSGHDTVSWYQQALGQGPQFIFQYYEEEERQRGNFPDRFSGHQFPNYSSELNVNALLLGDSALYLCASSWPSAGILTGELFFGEGSRLTVL.

This clone was recorded a few times. CDR3 sequence reads: CASSSGTGPWETQYF. CDR3 nucleotides: TGTGCCAGCAGCTCCGGGACAGGGCCTTGGGAGACCCAGTACTTC. The chain recombines TRBV7-7 with TRBJ2-5; 9 nucleotides match TRBD1. This CDR3 has 15 residues. Germline CDR1 is SSHAT and CDR2 is FNYEAQ (reference sequence). The V gene end was trimmed by 4 bases and the J gene end by 5 bases; junction bases not matched to a gene: 8. The complete variable domain, with remaining parts taken from reference TRBV7-7 and TRBJ2-5, reads GAGVSQSPRYKVTKRGQDVTLRCDPISSHATLYWYQQALGQGPEFLTYFNYEAQPDKSGLPSDRFSAERPEGSISTLTIQRTEQRDSAMYRCASSSGTGPWETQYFGPGTRLLVL.

This clone came up once. The chain combines TRBV9 with TRBJ1-2; no firm D call. Trimming pared 4 bases from V and 0 bases from J, leaving 19 bases between. Germline CDR1 and CDR2: SGDLS and YYNGEE. The CDR3 has 17 residues. Here the CDR3 DNA reads TGTGCCAGCAGCATACGGCGGGAACCCGAAGCTAACTATGGCTACACCTTC. Its translation is CASSIRREPEANYGYTF.